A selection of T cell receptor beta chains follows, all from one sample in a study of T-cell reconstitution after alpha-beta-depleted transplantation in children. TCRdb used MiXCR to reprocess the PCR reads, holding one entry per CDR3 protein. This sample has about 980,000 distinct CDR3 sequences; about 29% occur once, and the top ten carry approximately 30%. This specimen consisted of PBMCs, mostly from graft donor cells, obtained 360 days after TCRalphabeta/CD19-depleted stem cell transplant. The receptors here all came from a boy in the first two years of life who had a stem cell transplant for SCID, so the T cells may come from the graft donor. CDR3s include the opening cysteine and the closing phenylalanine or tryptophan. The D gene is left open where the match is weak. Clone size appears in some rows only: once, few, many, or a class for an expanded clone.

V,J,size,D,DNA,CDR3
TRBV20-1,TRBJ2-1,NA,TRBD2,TGCAGTGCTAGGACCTTTGGGCTAGCGGGGGACAATGAGCAGTTCTTC,CSARTFGLAGDNEQFF
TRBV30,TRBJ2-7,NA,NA,TGTGCCTGGAGTTCCCGCTACGAGCAGTACTTC,CAWSSRYEQYF
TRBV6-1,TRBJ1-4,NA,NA,TGTGCCAGCAGTGGTACGGTAAATGAAAAACTGTTTTTT,CASSGTVNEKLFF
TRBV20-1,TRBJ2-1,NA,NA,TGCAGTGCTAGAGCTGGACCCGAGGCTCAGTTCTTC,CSARAGPEAQFF
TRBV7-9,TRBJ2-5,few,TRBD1,TGTGCCAGCAGCTTACGTGGGACAGGGGGAGAGACCCAGTACTTC,CASSLRGTGGETQYF
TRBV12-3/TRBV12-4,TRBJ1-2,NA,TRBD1,TGTGCCAGCAGCCGACAGGGGAGGTATGGCTACACCTTC,CASSRQGRYGYTF
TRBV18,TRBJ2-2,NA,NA,TGTGCCAGCTCTTCGCCCGGCACGGGGATCGGGGAGCTGTTTTTT,CASSSPGTGIGELFF
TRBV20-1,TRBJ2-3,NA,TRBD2,TGCAGTGCTAGAGGCCCGCTCCGACTAGCGGGGTCCACAGATACGCAGTATTTT,CSARGPLRLAGSTDTQYF
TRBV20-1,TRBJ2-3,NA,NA,TGCAGTGCTACTTACCTAGCCAGCCTCACAGATACGCAGTATTTT,CSATYLASLTDTQYF
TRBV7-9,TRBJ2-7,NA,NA,TGTGCCAGCAGTTTCCCGGGACAAGCGGATGGCGAGCAGTACTTC,CASSFPGQADGEQYF
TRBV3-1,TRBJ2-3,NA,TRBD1,TGTGCCAGCAGCCAAGAAGGAGGGACAGGGTTTAGAGATACGCAGTATTTT,CASSQEGGTGFRDTQYF
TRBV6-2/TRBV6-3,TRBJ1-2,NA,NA,TGTGCCAGCAGTTACTTCAGTCGGGGAAACTATGGCTACACCTTC,CASSYFSRGNYGYTF
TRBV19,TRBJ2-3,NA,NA,TGTGCCAGTAGTATAATCGGGGGCACAGATACGCAGTATTTT,CASSIIGGTDTQYF
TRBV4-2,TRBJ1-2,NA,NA,TGTGCCAGCAGCCCTGTTCTCCATGGCTACACCTTC,CASSPVLHGYTF
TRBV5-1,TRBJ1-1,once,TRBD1,TGCGCCAGCAGCCGTCCGACAGGGGGGAACACTGAAGCTTTCTTT,CASSRPTGGNTEAFF
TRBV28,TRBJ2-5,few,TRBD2,TGTGCCAGCAGTATGGACTACGGCGGGGGCCAAGAGACCCAGTACTTC,CASSMDYGGGQETQYF
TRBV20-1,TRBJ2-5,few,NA,TGCAGTGCTAGAGACCCCCGGGACCTAGCCCCCCAGTACTTC,CSARDPRDLAPQYF
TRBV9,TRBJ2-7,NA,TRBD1,TGTGCCAGCAGCTCTACCGGGACAGCCTTTTCCTACGAGCAGTACTTC,CASSSTGTAFSYEQYF